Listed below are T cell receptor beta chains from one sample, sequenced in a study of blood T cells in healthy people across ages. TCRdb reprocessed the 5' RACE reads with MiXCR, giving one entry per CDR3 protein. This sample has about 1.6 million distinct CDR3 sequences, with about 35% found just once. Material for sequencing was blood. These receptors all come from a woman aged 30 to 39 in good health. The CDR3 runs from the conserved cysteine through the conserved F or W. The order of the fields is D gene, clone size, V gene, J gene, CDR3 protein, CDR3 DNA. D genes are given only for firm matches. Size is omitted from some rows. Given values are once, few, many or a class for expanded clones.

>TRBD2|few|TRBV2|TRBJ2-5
CAGSELAGWETQYF
TGTGCCGGCAGTGAACTAGCGGGATGGGAGACCCAGTACTTC
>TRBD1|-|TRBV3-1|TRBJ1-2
CASSQPIPGTGAGGYTF
TGTGCCAGCAGCCAACCAATCCCCGGGACAGGGGCCGGCGGCTACACCTTC
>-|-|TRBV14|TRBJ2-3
CASSPPASSSTDTQYF
TGTGCCAGCAGCCCCCCGGCGTCGTCTAGCACAGATACGCAGTATTTT
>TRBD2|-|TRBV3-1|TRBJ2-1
CASSQGRAGTSAYNEQFF
TGTGCCAGCAGCCAAGGCCGGGCCGGGACTAGCGCATACAATGAGCAGTTCTTC
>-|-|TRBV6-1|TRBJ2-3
CASSEKQMTDTQYF
TGTGCCAGCAGTGAAAAACAGATGACAGATACGCAGTATTTT
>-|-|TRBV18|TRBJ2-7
CASSPPRAKYEQYF
TGTGCCAGCTCACCACCCAGGGCGAAGTACGAGCAGTACTTC
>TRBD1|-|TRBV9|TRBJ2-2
CASSDRDRAGTGELFF
TGTGCCAGCAGCGATCGAGACAGGGCCGGGACCGGGGAGCTGTTTTTT
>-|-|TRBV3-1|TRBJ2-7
CASSQPSTSSTYEQYF
TGTGCCAGCAGCCAACCCAGTACTAGCAGTACCTACGAGCAGTACTTC
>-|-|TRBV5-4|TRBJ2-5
CASSLAGGLLETQYF
TGTGCCAGCAGCTTGGCGGGGGGCCTTTTGGAGACCCAGTACTTC
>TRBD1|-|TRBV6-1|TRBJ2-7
CASRPSGTAYEQYF
TGTGCCAGCAGACCTTCCGGGACAGCTTACGAGCAGTACTTC
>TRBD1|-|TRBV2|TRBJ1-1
CASGRDSAEAFF
TGTGCCAGCGGCCGGGACAGTGCTGAAGCTTTCTTT
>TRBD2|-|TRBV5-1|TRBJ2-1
CASSLKVLAGGDPQFF
TGCGCCAGCAGCCTGAAAGTACTAGCGGGAGGAGACCCGCAATTCTTC
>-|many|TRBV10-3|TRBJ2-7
CAISETSYEQYF
TGTGCCATCAGTGAGACCAGCTACGAGCAGTACTTC
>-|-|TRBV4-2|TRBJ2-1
CASSQGGAPSFLEQFF
TGTGCCAGCAGCCAAGGGGGGGCTCCTTCGTTTTTGGAGCAGTTCTTC
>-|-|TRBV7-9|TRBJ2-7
CASNVGGRSYEQYF
TGTGCCAGCAACGTCGGGGGCCGCTCCTACGAGCAGTACTTC
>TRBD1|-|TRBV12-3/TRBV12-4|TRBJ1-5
CASGRMGTGEQPQHF
TGTGCCAGCGGCCGAATGGGGACAGGGGAACAGCCCCAGCATTTT
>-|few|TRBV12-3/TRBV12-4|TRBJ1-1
CAGRGREDTEAFF
TGTGCCGGCAGGGGCAGGGAGGACACTGAAGCTTTCTTT
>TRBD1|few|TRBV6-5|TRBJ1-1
CASQAGTGKNTEAFF
TGTGCCAGCCAAGCCGGGACAGGGAAGAACACTGAAGCTTTCTTT
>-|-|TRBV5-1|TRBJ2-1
CASSPGHRSYNEQFF
TGCGCCAGCAGCCCGGGACACCGCTCCTACAATGAGCAGTTCTTC
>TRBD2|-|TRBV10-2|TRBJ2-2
CASLGLEANTGELFF
TGCGCCAGCCTGGGACTAGAAGCGAACACCGGGGAGCTGTTTTTT
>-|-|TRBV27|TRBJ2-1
CASSAVIHEQFF
TGTGCCAGCAGTGCTGTAATTCATGAGCAGTTCTTC
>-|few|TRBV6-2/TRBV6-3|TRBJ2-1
CASSYSNSKADEQFF
TGTGCCAGCAGTTACTCGAATAGCAAAGCCGATGAGCAGTTCTTC
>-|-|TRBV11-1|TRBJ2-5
CASNPDSIGTQYF
TGTGCCAGCAACCCGGATTCGATTGGGACCCAGTACTTC
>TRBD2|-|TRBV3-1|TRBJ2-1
CASSFIGLAGDEQFF
TGTGCCAGCAGCTTCATCGGACTAGCGGGAGATGAGCAGTTCTTC
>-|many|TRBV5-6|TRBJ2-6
CASSLADGANVLTF
TGTGCCAGCAGCTTGGCAGATGGGGCCAACGTCCTGACTTTC
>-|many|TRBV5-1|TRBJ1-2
CASSLVQGGGYTF
TGCGCCAGCAGCTTGGTTCAGGGTGGTGGCTACACCTTC
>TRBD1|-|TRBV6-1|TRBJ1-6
CASTSGGPPLHF
TGTGCCAGCACCTCAGGGGGCCCCCCCCTCCACTTT
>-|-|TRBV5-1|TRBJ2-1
CASSPDRGEQFF
TGCGCCAGCAGCCCGGATCGTGGTGAGCAGTTCTTC
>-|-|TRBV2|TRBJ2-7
CASSVMGGALYEQYF
TGTGCCAGCAGTGTGATGGGGGGCGCTCTCTACGAGCAGTACTTC
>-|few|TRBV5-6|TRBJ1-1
CASSRSVRGGNTEAFF
TGTGCCAGCAGCCGAAGCGTGCGGGGGGGAAACACTGAAGCTTTCTTT
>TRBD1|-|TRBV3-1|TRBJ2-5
CAISRAQGTGVETQYF
TGTGCCATCAGCCGAGCCCAAGGGACAGGGGTAGAGACCCAGTACTTC
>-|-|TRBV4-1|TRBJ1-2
CASSQVRDLYGYTF
TGCGCCAGCAGCCAAGTAAGAGACCTCTATGGCTACACCTTC
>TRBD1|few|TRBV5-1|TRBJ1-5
CASSLGGQGVNQPQHF
TGCGCCAGCAGCTTGGGCGGACAGGGGGTAAATCAGCCCCAGCATTTT
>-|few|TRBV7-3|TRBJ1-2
CASSLDAGYGYTF
TGTGCCAGCAGCCTAGACGCAGGCTATGGCTACACCTTC
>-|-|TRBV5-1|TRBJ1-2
CASSSLQGFGYTF
TGCGCCAGCAGTTCGCTCCAGGGGTTTGGCTACACCTTC
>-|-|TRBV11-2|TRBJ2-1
CASGLRRASSYNEQFF
TGTGCCAGCGGCTTACGGCGGGCGAGCTCCTACAATGAGCAGTTCTTC
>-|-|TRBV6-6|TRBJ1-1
CASSYSPGVMTEAFF
TGTGCCAGCAGTTACTCGCCAGGGGTTATGACTGAAGCTTTCTTT
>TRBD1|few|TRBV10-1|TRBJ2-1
CASSAPGTGKQFF
TGCGCCAGCAGTGCGCCCGGGACAGGGAAGCAGTTCTTC
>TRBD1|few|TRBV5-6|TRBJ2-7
CASSSLYEGTGTYEQYF
TGTGCCAGCAGCTCACTGTATGAAGGGACAGGGACCTACGAGCAGTACTTC
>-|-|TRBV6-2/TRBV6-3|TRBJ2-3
CASSYSIPVDHGATDTQYF
TGTGCCAGCAGTTACTCGATCCCGGTGGACCACGGGGCGACAGATACGCAGTATTTT
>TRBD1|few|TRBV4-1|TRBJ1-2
CASSLKKGAEREYGYTF
TGCGCCAGCAGCCTCAAAAAGGGGGCGGAGAGGGAATATGGCTACACCTTC
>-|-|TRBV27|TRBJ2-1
CASRFGPDNEQFF
TGTGCCAGCCGTTTTGGGCCAGACAATGAGCAGTTCTTC
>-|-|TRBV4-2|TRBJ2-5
CASSRSIVGRGQQQYF
TGTGCCAGCAGCCGGAGTATTGTCGGGAGAGGACAGCAGCAGTACTTC
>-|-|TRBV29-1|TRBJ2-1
CSVVGAEGSSYNEQFF
TGCAGCGTTGTCGGGGCCGAGGGGAGCTCCTACAATGAGCAGTTCTTC
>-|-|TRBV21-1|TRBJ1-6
CASSCRDRPFLLHF
TGTGCCAGCAGCTGCCGGGACCGGCCTTTCCTCCTCCACTTT
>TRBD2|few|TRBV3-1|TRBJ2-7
CASSHVGGAYEQYF
TGTGCCAGCAGCCACGTGGGGGGGGCCTACGAGCAGTACTTC
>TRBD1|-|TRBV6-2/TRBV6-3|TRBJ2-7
CASSDTGVAYEQYF
TGTGCCAGCAGTGATACAGGGGTGGCCTACGAGCAGTACTTC
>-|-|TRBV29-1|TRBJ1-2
CSVADTGNYGYTF
TGCAGCGTGGCTGACACAGGGAACTATGGCTACACCTTC
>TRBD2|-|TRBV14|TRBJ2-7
CANSLRDYPTYEQYF
TGTGCCAACAGCCTCCGGGACTATCCTACCTACGAGCAGTACTTC
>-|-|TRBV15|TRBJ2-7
CATSRDSTYEQYF
TGTGCCACCAGCCGGGACTCAACCTACGAGCAGTACTTC
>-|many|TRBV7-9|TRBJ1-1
CASHGGTDTEAFF
TGTGCCAGTCACGGTGGTACTGACACTGAAGCTTTCTTT
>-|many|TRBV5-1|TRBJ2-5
CASSFNLQGRGETQYF
TGCGCCAGCAGCTTCAATCTACAGGGACGGGGAGAGACCCAGTACTTC
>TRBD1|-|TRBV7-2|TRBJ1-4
CASSLFSGTDYEKLFF
TGTGCCAGCAGCTTGTTCTCCGGGACAGACTATGAAAAACTGTTTTTT
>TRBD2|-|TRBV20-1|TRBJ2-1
CSAITLAGGTYNEQFF
TGCAGTGCTATCACTCTAGCGGGGGGAACCTACAATGAGCAGTTCTTC
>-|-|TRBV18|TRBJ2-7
CASSPPGRRVLIYEQYF
TGTGCCAGCTCACCTCCGGGGCGGAGAGTTTTGATCTACGAGCAGTACTTC
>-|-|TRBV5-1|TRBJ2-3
CASRARGYEGNTDTQYF
TGCGCCAGCAGAGCGAGAGGATATGAAGGTAACACAGATACGCAGTATTTT
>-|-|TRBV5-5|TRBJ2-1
CASETGSHWGEQFF
TGTGCCAGCGAGACGGGCTCACACTGGGGTGAGCAGTTCTTC